Reported below is one TCR beta chain. Per the original methods: Estimated nucleated cell counts came from reference gene primer amplification. Generated by immunoSEQ multiplex PCR, the TCRdb table keeps only in-frame clones and is missing some. V and J calls and clone size are copied from that table; D and trimming were computed from the DNA. The sample lists about 170,000 clones; approximately 79% were seen once. The sample is drawn from a study of blood T cell repertoires in COVID-19. The wider study: There were acute and convalescent COVID-19 samples, and they came from the United States, Italy and Spain. In each case, the material was cDNA or gDNA derived from T cells, B-cell-depleted T cells, or PBMCs.

V was clipped by 5 bases and J by 1 base; unmatched bases: 11. CDR3 length: 20 residues. Per the germline V gene, CDR1 is LNHDA and CDR2 is SQIVND (reference sequence). This clonotype originated in a woman aged 35 to 49 with COVID-19, enrolled during active disease. The V and J genes are TRBV19 and TRBJ2-2, with 15 bases aligning to TRBD2. Sequenced material: peripheral blood. Here the CDR3 DNA reads TGTGCCAGTAGTCCTCGGACTAGCGGGGGGGTCGTGGGGAACACCGGGGAGCTGTTTTTT. This gives the protein CASSPRTSGGVVGNTGELFF.